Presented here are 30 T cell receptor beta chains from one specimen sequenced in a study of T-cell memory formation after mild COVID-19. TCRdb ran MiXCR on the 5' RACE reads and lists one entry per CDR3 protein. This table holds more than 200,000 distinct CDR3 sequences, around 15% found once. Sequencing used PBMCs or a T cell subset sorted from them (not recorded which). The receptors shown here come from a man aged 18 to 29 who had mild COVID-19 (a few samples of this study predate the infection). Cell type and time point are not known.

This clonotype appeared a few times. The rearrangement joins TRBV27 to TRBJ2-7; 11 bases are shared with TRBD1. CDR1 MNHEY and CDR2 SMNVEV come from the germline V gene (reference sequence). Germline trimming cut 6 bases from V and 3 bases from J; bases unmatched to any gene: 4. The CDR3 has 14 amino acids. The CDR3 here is CASRWDRGSYEQYF. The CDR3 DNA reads TGTGCCAGCAGATGGGACAGGGGGAGCTACGAGCAGTACTTC.

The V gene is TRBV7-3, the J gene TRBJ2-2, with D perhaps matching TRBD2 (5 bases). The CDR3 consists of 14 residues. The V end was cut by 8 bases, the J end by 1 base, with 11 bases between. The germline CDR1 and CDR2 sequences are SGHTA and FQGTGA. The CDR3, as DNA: TGTGCCAGCGCGGCGGCGGGGAACACCGGGGAGCTGTTTTTT. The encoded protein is CASAAAGNTGELFF.

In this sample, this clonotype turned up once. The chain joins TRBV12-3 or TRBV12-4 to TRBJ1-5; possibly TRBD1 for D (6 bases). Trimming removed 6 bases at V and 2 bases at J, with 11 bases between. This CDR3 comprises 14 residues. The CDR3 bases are TGTGCCAGCAGGGGGGCCCTTGGCAATCAGCCCCAGCATTTT. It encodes CASRGALGNQPQHF.

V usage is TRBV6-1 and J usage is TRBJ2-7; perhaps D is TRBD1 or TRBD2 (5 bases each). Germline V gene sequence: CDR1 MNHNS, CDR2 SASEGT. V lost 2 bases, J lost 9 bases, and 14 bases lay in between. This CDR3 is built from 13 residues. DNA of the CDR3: TGTGCCAGCAGTGAACCCGGGGCCAGTTGGCAGTACGTC. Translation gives CASSEPGASWQYV.

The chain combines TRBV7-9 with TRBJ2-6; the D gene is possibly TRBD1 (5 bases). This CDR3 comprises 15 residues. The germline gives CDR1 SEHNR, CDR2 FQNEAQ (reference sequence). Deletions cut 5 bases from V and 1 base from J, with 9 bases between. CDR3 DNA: TGTGCCAGCAGCATGACAGTTTCTGGGGCCAACGTCCTGACTTTC. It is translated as CASSMTVSGANVLTF.

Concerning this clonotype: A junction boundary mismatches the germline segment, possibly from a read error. The CDR3 protein is CASSSSPSSRHSLF. CDR3 DNA: TGTGCCAGCAGTTCCTCCCCCAGTAGCCGACACTCCCTCTTT. This chain links TRBV6-5 with TRBJ1-1; D remains unclear. The germline gives CDR1 MNHEY, CDR2 SVGAGI. The CDR3 has 14 amino acids.

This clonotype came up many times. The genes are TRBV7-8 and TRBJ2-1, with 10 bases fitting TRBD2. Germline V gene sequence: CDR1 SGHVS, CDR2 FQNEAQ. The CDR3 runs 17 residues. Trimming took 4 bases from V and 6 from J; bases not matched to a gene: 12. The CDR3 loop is CASSWEVAGGSPNEQFF. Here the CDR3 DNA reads TGTGCCAGCAGCTGGGAGGTAGCGGGGGGTAGTCCCAATGAGCAGTTCTTC.

CDR3 coding DNA: TGCGCCAGCAGCCAAGCCCGGGGGCGGGATACGCAGTATTTT. Translated: CASSQARGRDTQYF. This chain joins TRBV4-3 and TRBJ2-3; D could derive from TRBD1 or TRBD2 (6 bases each). Germline loops: CDR1 LGHNA, CDR2 YSLEER. The CDR3 runs to 14 residues. Trimming shortened V by 1 base and J by 6 bases, and 11 bases separated the two germline ends.

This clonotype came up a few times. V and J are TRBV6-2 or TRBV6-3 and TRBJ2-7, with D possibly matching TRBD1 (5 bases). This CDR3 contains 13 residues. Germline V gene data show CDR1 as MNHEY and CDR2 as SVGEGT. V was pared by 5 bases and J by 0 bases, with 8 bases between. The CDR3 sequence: CASSNRISYEQYV. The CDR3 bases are TGTGCCAGCAGTAACAGGATCTCCTACGAGCAGTACGTC.

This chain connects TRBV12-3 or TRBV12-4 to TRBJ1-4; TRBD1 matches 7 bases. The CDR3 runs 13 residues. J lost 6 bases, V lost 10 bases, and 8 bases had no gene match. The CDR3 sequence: CATSGTAYEKLFF. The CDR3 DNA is TGTGCCACCTCCGGGACAGCTTATGAAAAACTGTTTTTT.

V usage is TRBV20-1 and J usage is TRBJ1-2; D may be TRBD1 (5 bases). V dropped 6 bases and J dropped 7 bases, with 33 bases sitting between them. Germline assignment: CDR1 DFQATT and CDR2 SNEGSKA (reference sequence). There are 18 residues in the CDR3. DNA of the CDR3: TGCAGTGCGTCCAGGGACGCCCGGGGAGTCCACCGGGGGAGTGGCTACACCTTC. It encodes CSASRDARGVHRGSGYTF.

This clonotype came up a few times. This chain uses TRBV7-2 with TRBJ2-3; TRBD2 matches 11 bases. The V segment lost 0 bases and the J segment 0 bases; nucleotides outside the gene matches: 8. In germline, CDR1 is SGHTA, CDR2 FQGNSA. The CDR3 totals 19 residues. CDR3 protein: CASSLAPLAGGLSTDTQYF. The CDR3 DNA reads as TGTGCCAGCAGCTTAGCGCCTCTAGCGGGGGGCCTAAGCACAGATACGCAGTATTTT.

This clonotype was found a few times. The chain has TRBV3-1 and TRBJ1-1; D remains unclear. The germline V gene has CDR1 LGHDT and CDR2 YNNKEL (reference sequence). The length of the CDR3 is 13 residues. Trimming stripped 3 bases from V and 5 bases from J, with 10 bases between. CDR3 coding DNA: TGTGCCAGCAGCCAGCGCCTGGGGACTGAAGCTTTCTTT. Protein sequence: CASSQRLGTEAFF.

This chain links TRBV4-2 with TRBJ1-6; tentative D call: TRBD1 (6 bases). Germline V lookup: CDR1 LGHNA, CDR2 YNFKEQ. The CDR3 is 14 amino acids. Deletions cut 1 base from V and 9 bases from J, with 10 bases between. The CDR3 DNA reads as TGTGCCAGCAGCCAAGGGCAGGGGATTTCACCCCTCCACTTT. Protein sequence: CASSQGQGISPLHF.

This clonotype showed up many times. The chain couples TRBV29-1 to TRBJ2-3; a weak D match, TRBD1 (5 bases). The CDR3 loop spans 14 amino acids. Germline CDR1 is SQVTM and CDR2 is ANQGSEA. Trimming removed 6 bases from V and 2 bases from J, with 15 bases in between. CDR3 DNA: TGCAGCGTAGGGGCCCTTAGGTCCACAGATACGCAGTATTTT. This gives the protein CSVGALRSTDTQYF.

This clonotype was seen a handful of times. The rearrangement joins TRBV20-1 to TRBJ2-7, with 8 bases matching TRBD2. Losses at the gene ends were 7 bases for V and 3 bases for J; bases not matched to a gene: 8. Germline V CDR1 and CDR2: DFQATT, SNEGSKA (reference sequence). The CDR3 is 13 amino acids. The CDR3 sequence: CSVQGLVGYEQYF. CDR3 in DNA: TGCAGTGTCCAGGGACTAGTTGGCTACGAGCAGTACTTC.

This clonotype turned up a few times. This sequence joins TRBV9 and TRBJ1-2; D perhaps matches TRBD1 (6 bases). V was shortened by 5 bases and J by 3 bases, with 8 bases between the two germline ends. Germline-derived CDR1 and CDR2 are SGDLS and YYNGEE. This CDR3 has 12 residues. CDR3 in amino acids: CASRQGDYGYTF. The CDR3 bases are TGTGCCAGCAGACAGGGCGACTATGGCTACACCTTC.

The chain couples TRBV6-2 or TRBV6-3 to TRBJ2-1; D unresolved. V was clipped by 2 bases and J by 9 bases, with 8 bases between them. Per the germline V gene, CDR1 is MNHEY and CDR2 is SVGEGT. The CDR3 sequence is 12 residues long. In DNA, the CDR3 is TGTGCCAGCAGTTACCCTTATTCTGAGCAGTTCTTC. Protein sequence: CASSYPYSEQFF.

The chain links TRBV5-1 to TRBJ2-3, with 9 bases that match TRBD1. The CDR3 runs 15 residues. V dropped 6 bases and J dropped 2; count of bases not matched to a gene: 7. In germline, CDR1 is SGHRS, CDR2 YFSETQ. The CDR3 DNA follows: TGCGCCAGCACCCGGACAGGGGAGGTCACAGATACGCAGTATTTT. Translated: CASTRTGEVTDTQYF.

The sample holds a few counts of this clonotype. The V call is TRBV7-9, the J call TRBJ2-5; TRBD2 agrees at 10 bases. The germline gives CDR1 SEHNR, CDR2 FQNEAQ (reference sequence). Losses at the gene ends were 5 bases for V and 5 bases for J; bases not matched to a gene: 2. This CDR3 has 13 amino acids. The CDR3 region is CASSKTSGETQYF. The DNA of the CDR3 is TGTGCCAGCAGCAAGACTAGCGGGGAGACCCAGTACTTC. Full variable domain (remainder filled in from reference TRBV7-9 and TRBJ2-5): DTGVSQNPRHKITKRGQNVTFRCDPISEHNRLYWYRQTLGQGPEFLTYFQNEAQLEKSRLLSDRFSAERPKGSFSTLEIQRTEQGDSAMYLCASSKTSGETQYFGPGTRLLVL.

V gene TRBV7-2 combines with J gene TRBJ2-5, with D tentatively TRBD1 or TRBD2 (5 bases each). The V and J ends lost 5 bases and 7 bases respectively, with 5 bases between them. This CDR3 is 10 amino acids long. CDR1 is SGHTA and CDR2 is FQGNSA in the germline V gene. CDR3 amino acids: CASSGGTQYF. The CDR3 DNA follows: TGTGCCAGCAGCGGGGGGACCCAGTACTTC.

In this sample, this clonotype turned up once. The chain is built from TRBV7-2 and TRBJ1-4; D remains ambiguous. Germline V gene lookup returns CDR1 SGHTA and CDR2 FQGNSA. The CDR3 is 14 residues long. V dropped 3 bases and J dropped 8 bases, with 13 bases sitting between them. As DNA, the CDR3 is TGTGCCAGCAGCTTGGAGTCGATTGGGGAAAAACTGTTTTTT. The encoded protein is CASSLESIGEKLFF.

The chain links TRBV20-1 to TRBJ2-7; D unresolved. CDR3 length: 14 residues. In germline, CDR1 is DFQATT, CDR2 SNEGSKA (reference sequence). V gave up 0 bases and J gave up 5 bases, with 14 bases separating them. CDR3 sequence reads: CSARDVKGINEQYV. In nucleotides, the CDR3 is TGCAGTGCTAGAGATGTAAAGGGTATTAACGAGCAGTACGTC.

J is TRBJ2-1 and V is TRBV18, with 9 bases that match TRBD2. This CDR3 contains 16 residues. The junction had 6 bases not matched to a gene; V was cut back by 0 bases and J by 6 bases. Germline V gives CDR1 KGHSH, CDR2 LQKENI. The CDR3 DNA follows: TGTGCCAGCTCACCACCCGGGACTAGCACGACCAATGAGCAGTTCTTC. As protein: CASSPPGTSTTNEQFF.

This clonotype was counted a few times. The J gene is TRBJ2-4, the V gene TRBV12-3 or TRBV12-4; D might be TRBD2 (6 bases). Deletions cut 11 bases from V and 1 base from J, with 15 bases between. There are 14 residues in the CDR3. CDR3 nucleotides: TGTGCCTCCTCGGAGGGGCCCGCCAAAAACATTCAGTACTTC. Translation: CASSEGPAKNIQYF.

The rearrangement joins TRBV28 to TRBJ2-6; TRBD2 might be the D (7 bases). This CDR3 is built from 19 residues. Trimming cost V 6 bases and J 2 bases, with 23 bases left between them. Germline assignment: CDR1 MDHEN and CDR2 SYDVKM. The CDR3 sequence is CASSTVGGGLSTGANVLTF. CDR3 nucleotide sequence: TGTGCCAGCAGCACCGTGGGAGGGGGTCTTTCAACTGGGGCCAACGTCCTGACTTTC. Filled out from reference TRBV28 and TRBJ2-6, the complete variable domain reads DVKVTQSSRYLVKRTGEKVFLECVQDMDHENMFWYRQDPGLGLRLIYFSYDVKMKEKGDIPEGYSVSREKKERFSLILESASTNQTSMYLCASSTVGGGLSTGANVLTFGAGSRLTVL.

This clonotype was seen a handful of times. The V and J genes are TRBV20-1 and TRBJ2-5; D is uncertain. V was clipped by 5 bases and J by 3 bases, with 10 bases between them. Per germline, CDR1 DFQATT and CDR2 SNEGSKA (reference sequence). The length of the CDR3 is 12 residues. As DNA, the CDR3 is TGCAGTGCTGAGCCGCCGAAAGAGACCCAGTACTTC. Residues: CSAEPPKETQYF.

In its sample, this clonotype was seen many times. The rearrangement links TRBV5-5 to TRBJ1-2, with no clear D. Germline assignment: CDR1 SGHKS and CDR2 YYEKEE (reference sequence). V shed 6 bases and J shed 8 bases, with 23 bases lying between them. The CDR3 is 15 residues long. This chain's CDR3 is CASNRITNRESGYTF. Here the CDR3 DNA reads TGTGCCAGCAACCGAATTACAAACCGCGAATCGGGCTACACCTTC.

The CDR3 spells CASSATGTPSTIQYF. CDR3 coding DNA: TGTGCCAGCAGCGCCACCGGGACACCCTCAACCATTCAGTACTTC. V is TRBV7-2 and J is TRBJ2-4; the D gene is possibly TRBD1 (6 bases). The V gene's germline CDR1 is SGHTA and CDR2 FQGNSA. The CDR3 consists of 15 residues. The ends were cut back, 5 bases at V and 9 bases at J, with 20 bases in the middle.

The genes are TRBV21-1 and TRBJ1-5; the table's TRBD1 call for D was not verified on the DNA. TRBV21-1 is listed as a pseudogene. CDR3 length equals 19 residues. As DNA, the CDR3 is TGTGCCAGCAGCCCTAGGGGAGACAGGGGGGATTTAATGGGTCAGCCCCAGCATTTT. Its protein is CASSPRGDRGDLMGQPQHF.